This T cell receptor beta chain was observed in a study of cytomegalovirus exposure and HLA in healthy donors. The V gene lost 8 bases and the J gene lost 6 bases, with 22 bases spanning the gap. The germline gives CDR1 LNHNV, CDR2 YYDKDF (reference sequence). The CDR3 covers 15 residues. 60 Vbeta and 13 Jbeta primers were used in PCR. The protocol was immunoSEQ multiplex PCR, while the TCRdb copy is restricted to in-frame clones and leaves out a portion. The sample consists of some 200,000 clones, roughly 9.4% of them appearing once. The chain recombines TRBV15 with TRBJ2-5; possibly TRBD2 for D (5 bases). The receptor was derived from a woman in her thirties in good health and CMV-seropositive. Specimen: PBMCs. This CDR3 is CATEPQAALFKTQYF. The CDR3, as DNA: TGTGCCACCGAGCCCCAAGCGGCCTTGTTTAAGACCCAGTACTTC.